These 26 T cell receptor beta chains came from one sample sequenced in a study of blood T cell repertoires in COVID-19. Sequenced by immunoSEQ multiplex PCR; TCRdb stores in-frame clones only, minus some. The sample includes about 200,000 clones, roughly 83% of them seen just once. The sequencing input was PBMCs or T cells enriched from blood (not recorded which). These receptors were obtained from a man aged 40-49 years with acute COVID-19.

The chain is built from TRBV2 and TRBJ2-7; 7 bases match TRBD2. V was pared by 8 bases and J by 3 bases, with 10 bases of the junction left unmatched. The CDR3 totals 14 residues. Germline V CDR1 and CDR2: SNHLY, FYNNEI. DNA for the CDR3: TGTGCCAGCGGGAGCGGGGCCCTCGTCTACGAGCAGTACTTC. Amino acid sequence: CASGSGALVYEQYF.

This sequence joins TRBV30 and TRBJ1-4, with D possibly TRBD1 on 5 matching bases. CDR1 and CDR2 from the germline V gene are GTSNPN and SVGIG (reference sequence). Trimming left V 0 bases short and J 6 bases short, with 11 bases between. The CDR3 sequence is 14 residues long. CDR3 residues: CAWSVPGKDEKLFF. Written as DNA, the CDR3 is TGTGCCTGGAGTGTACCAGGGAAGGATGAAAAACTGTTTTTT.

The chain is built from TRBV2 and TRBJ2-3, with TRBD2 identical over 9 bases. V shed 9 bases, J shed 7 bases, and the junction held 14 bases outside the gene matches. The CDR3 length is 15 residues. CDR1 and CDR2 from the germline V gene are SNHLY and FYNNEI. This chain's CDR3 is CARATLSGSPYTQYF. The CDR3 DNA sequence: TGTGCCAGGGCGACCCTTAGCGGGAGTCCGTATACGCAGTATTTT.

The chain links TRBV9 to TRBJ1-4, with 11 bases identical to TRBD1. Germline trimming cut 3 bases from V and 8 bases from J; bases unmatched to any gene: 6. CDR1 is SGDLS, CDR2 YYNGEE, per germline. The CDR3 length is 15 residues. The CDR3 nucleotides read TGTGCCAGCAGCGAAGGACAGGGGGCTTGGGAAAAACTGTTTTTT. It is translated as CASSEGQGAWEKLFF.

This rearrangement joins TRBV27 to TRBJ2-1; 13 nucleotides match TRBD2. The CDR3 has 15 residues. With 5 bases clipped from V and 7 bases from J, the junction kept 5 bases outside the gene matches. CDR1 and CDR2 (germline): MNHEY, SMNVEV (reference sequence). CDR3 loop: CASSVGLAGRNEQFF. CDR3 DNA: TGTGCCAGCAGTGTGGGACTAGCGGGACGAAATGAGCAGTTCTTC.

This clone was seen more than once but under ten times. The chain carries TRBV5-1 and TRBJ2-5; 10 bases map to TRBD2. From germline, CDR1 is SGHRS and CDR2 YFSETQ. V dropped 0 bases and J dropped 4; count of bases not matched to a gene: 12. The CDR3 contains 18 residues. The CDR3 loop reads CASSLGPSGSMAGETQYF. The CDR3 coding sequence is TGCGCCAGCAGCTTGGGCCCTAGCGGGAGTATGGCTGGAGAGACCCAGTACTTC. Drawing the rest from reference TRBV5-1 and TRBJ2-5, the complete variable domain is KAGVTQTPRYLIKTRGQQVTLSCSPISGHRSVSWYQQTPGQGLQFLFEYFSETQRNKGNFPGRFSGRQFSNSRSEMNVSTLELGDSALYLCASSLGPSGSMAGETQYFGPGTRLLVL.

The V and J genes are TRBV9 and TRBJ1-3, with D perhaps TRBD1 (6 bases). The CDR3 length is 16 residues. V lost 0 bases and J lost 3, with 13 bases in between. Germline V lookup: CDR1 SGDLS, CDR2 YYNGEE. The CDR3: CASSVGNTGFGNTIYF. The CDR3 DNA follows: TGTGCCAGCAGCGTAGGCAACACAGGGTTTGGAAACACCATATATTTT.

The V and J genes are TRBV6-5 and TRBJ2-7; D perhaps matches TRBD2 (6 bases). Germline V gives CDR1 MNHEY, CDR2 SVGAGI. CDR3 length: 15 residues. Trimming cost V 7 bases and J 6 bases, with 22 bases left between them. The CDR3 DNA reads as TGTGCCAGCACCTGGGGACTCCCCCACCTCTCCGAGCAGTACTTC. Translation gives CASTWGLPHLSEQYF.

This chain joins TRBV11-2 and TRBJ2-3; TRBD2 might be the D (6 bases). Deletions cut 5 bases from V and 6 bases from J, with 18 bases between. The CDR3 is 15 amino acids. Germline lookup yields CDR1 SGHAT and CDR2 FQNNGV. CDR3 sequence (DNA): TGTGCCAGCAGCCTCCGGACTATAAAATTGGATACGCAGTATTTT. This translates into CASSLRTIKLDTQYF.

This clone occurred a few times. The V gene is TRBV30, the J gene TRBJ1-2; D perhaps matches TRBD1 (5 bases). V was pared by 0 bases and J by 4 bases, with 15 bases between. The CDR3 totals 15 residues. Germline-derived CDR1 and CDR2 are GTSNPN and SVGIG (reference sequence). CDR3 DNA sequence: TGTGCCTGGAGTGTAGAAGCGGGGGGAAGCTATGGCTACACCTTC. Translated, it gives CAWSVEAGGSYGYTF.

The rearrangement links TRBV11-2 to TRBJ1-1, with D perhaps matching TRBD1 (6 bases). Germline CDR1 and CDR2: SGHAT and FQNNGV. V shed 4 bases and J shed 0 bases, with 18 bases lying between them. The CDR3 is made up of 17 amino acids. CDR3 sequence: CASSSGALDRMNTEAFF. CDR3 nucleotides: TGTGCCAGCAGCTCCGGGGCTCTGGACAGAATGAACACTGAAGCTTTCTTT.

V usage is TRBV3-1 (or the pseudogene TRBV3-2) and J usage is TRBJ2-2, with a tentative D call TRBD1 (5 bases). Germline-derived CDR1 and CDR2 are LGHDT and YNNKEL (reference sequence). The CDR3 covers 18 residues. Trimming took off 0 bases at V and 4 bases at J, with 18 bases between the two ends. CDR3 coding DNA: TGTGCCAGCAGCCAAGATATTTTGGCGGAAAGGGGCACCGGGGAGCTGTTTTTT. Translated: CASSQDILAERGTGELFF.

This clone was picked up a small number of times. The chain carries TRBV28 and TRBJ2-7, with 8 bases lining up with TRBD2. The germline V gene encodes CDR1 MDHEN and CDR2 SYDVKM. This CDR3 region has 12 residues. V lost 8 bases, J lost 0 bases, and 0 bases stayed unmatched. CDR3 sequence reads: CASGTSSYEQYF. The DNA of the CDR3 is TGTGCCAGCGGGACTAGCTCCTACGAGCAGTACTTC.

The chain recombines TRBV5-1 with TRBJ1-1, with a possible D match to TRBD1 (5 bases). This CDR3 has 15 residues. Germline CDR1 SGHRS, CDR2 YFSETQ. V shed 0 bases and J shed 4 bases, with 13 bases lying between them. CDR3 in DNA: TGCGCCAGCAGCTTGGATAGGGGAAAGAGCACTGAAGCTTTCTTT. Its translation is CASSLDRGKSTEAFF.

The rearrangement uses TRBV18 and TRBJ2-3; 10 bases are shared with TRBD1. After removal of 1 base from V and 4 bases from J, the junction contained 2 bases not matched to a gene. The V gene's germline CDR1 is KGHSH and CDR2 LQKENI. The CDR3 contains 15 residues. CDR3 residues: CASSPLGQGADTQYF. CDR3 DNA: TGTGCCAGCTCACCACTCGGACAGGGGGCAGATACGCAGTATTTT.

The sample holds one count of this clone. The chain is built from TRBV7-9 and TRBJ2-2, with 11 bases lining up with TRBD2. In germline, CDR1 is SEHNR, CDR2 FQNEAQ (reference sequence). CDR3 length equals 16 residues. Losses at the gene ends were 4 bases for V and 1 base for J; bases not matched to a gene: 2. The CDR3, as DNA: TGTGCCAGCAGCTACGGGACTAGCGGGAACACCGGGGAGCTGTTTTTT. Protein product: CASSYGTSGNTGELFF.

The chain employs TRBV18 and TRBJ1-2; TRBD1 is a possible D gene (6 bases). The V end lost 5 bases, the J end lost 7 bases, and 14 bases lay between the germline ends. CDR1 is KGHSH, CDR2 LQKENI, per germline. CDR3 size: 13 residues. CDR3 nucleotide sequence: TGTGCCAGCTCAACAACAGGGAGCGTTGGCTACACCTTC. This gives the protein CASSTTGSVGYTF.

This chain connects TRBV25-1 to TRBJ2-1, with TRBD1 as a possible D gene (6 bases). V was trimmed by 6 bases and J by 13 bases, leaving 13 bases between them. The CDR3 totals 11 residues. Per germline, CDR1 MGHDK and CDR2 SYGVNS. CDR3 DNA: TGTGCCAGCAGGGGAGACAGGAAACAGTTCTTC. Protein product: CASRGDRKQFF.

The chain combines TRBV5-4 with TRBJ2-1; no clear D. There are 16 residues in the CDR3. The germline V and J ends were trimmed by 4 bases and 0 bases, with 14 bases remaining between them. Germline V gives CDR1 SGHNT, CDR2 YYREEE (reference sequence). The CDR3 is CASSQSWASSYNEQFF. The CDR3 bases are TGTGCCAGCAGCCAATCCTGGGCCAGCTCCTACAATGAGCAGTTCTTC.

The chain links TRBV28 to TRBJ1-2; D is possibly TRBD1 (6 bases). This CDR3 is 13 amino acids long. Germline V gene sequence: CDR1 MDHEN, CDR2 SYDVKM. The ends were cut back, 6 bases at V and 7 bases at J, with 15 bases in the middle. The DNA for the CDR3 is TGTGCCAGCAGCAGACAGGCTTCTATTGGCTACACCTTC. This sequence encodes CASSRQASIGYTF.

The genes are TRBV28 and TRBJ2-1, with 9 bases matching TRBD1. The junction had 8 bases not matched to a gene; V was cut back by 2 bases and J by 3 bases. This CDR3 comprises 17 residues. CDR1 and CDR2 (germline): MDHEN, SYDVKM. DNA for the CDR3: TGTGCCAGCAGTTTACTGGGGGGGACAGGGATCTACAATGAGCAGTTCTTC. It specifies CASSLLGGTGIYNEQFF.

The CDR3 DNA reads as TGTGCCAGCAGCTCCGGGACTAGCGGGCCTAGCACAGATACGCAGTATTTT. Protein product: CASSSGTSGPSTDTQYF. The chain recombines TRBV5-6 with TRBJ2-3; 12 bases are shared with TRBD2. The V gene end was trimmed by 3 bases and the J gene end by 0 bases; junction bases not matched to a gene: 5. The CDR3 is 17 residues long. Germline values: CDR1 SGHDT, CDR2 YYEEEE.

The sample holds a few counts of this clone. The chain couples TRBV4-2 to TRBJ2-7; 8 nucleotides line up with TRBD2. Unmatched junction bases numbered 8, after V lost 4 bases and J lost 0 bases. Germline lookup yields CDR1 LGHNA and CDR2 YNFKEQ. The CDR3 covers 16 residues. CDR3: CASSPERGLSSYEQYF. The CDR3 DNA sequence: TGTGCCAGCAGCCCAGAGCGGGGGTTGAGCTCCTACGAGCAGTACTTC.

The rearrangement uses TRBV5-4 and TRBJ2-2; TRBD1 aligns across 7 bases. The CDR3 length is 13 residues. Germline CDR1 reads SGHNT; CDR2 reads YYREEE (reference sequence). V trimming: 6 bases; J trimming: 5 bases; junction bases outside the gene matches: 4. DNA of the CDR3: TGTGCCAGCAAGGGGACAGTGACCGGGGAGCTGTTTTTT. It specifies CASKGTVTGELFF. The full variable domain, rest sourced from reference TRBV5-4 and TRBJ2-2, is ETGVTQSPTHLIKTRGQQVTLRCSSQSGHNTVSWYQQALGQGPQFIFQYYREEENGRGNFPPRFSGLQFPNYSSELNVNALELDDSALYLCASKGTVTGELFFGEGSRLTVL.

The gene calls are TRBV7-2 and TRBJ2-2; D may be TRBD2 (6 bases). This CDR3 is built from 15 residues. Trimming took 5 bases from V and 2 from J, leaving 12 bases between them. CDR1 and CDR2 from the germline V gene are SGHTA and FQGNSA. The CDR3 DNA is TGTGCCAGCAGCGCCTATAGCGGCAACACCGGGGAGCTGTTTTTT. Translating gives CASSAYSGNTGELFF.

The CDR3: CAWSGTSGGGGTQYF. The DNA for the CDR3 is TGTGCCTGGTCCGGGACTAGCGGGGGGGGAGGGACGCAGTATTTT. The J gene is TRBJ2-3, the V gene TRBV30; 16 bases map to TRBD2. This CDR3 is built from 15 residues. The germline V gene has CDR1 GTSNPN and CDR2 SVGIG (reference sequence). The J segment lost 9 bases and the V segment lost 5 bases, leaving 8 bases of the junction unmatched.